This T cell receptor beta chain was captured by sequencing in a study of shared T cell receptors in the human thymus. Clones were sequenced by immunoSEQ multiplex PCR, and TCRdb holds only the in-frame ones, with some missing. The repertoire has fewer than 700,000 clones, roughly 88% of them found once; the top ten carry about 0.01%. Trimming took 6 bases from V and 1 from J, leaving 6 bases between them. Germline V lookup: CDR1 DFQATT, CDR2 SNEGSKA (reference sequence). There are 11 residues in the CDR3. These data were likewise used in another study, on human thymus T cells. That paper notes: Resected material from corrective heart surgery provided the thymus tissue analysed. As related research reported, thymic repertoires overlapped highly among unrelated individuals.

This sequence was found in a boy younger than two with a congenital heart defect. The chain has TRBV20-1 and TRBJ1-1; D unresolved. What was sequenced was thymocytes. CDR3 coding DNA: TGCAGTGCGCACAAGAACACTGAAGCTTTCTTT. Residues: CSAHKNTEAFF.